These T cell receptor beta chains were read from a single sample in a study of Graves' ophthalmopathy and Graves' hyperthyroidism. TCRdb reprocessed the multiplex PCR reads with MiXCR, giving one entry per CDR3 protein. The profile shows about 740,000 distinct CDR3 sequences, approximately 40% of them singletons. The sample comprised peripheral blood. These TCRs come from an adult man with Graves' ophthalmopathy. Both conserved end residues are part of each CDR3. A D gene is named only where the DNA matches it firmly. Size values are once, few and many counts, or a class for expanded clones, and some rows have none.

D gene | J gene | V gene | clone size | CDR3 protein | CDR3 DNA
NA | TRBJ1-2 | TRBV19 | NA | CASTYGYTF | TGTGCCAGTACTTATGGCTACACCTTC
TRBD1 | TRBJ2-5 | TRBV7-9 | many | CASSSTGGAETQYF | TGTGCCAGCAGCTCAACAGGGGGCGCGGAGACCCAGTACTTC
NA | TRBJ2-7 | TRBV10-3 | NA | CASSYSVGPTYEQYF | TGTGCCAGCAGTTACTCGGTAGGCCCCACCTACGAGCAGTACTTC
NA | TRBJ2-7 | TRBV10-2 | NA | CASSEGAGGLYEQYF | TGTGCCAGCAGTGAAGGGGCAGGGGGGCTCTACGAGCAGTACTTC
NA | TRBJ2-5 | TRBV2 | many | CASSDNQETQYF | TGTGCCAGCAGTGACAACCAAGAGACCCAGTACTTC
NA | TRBJ1-1 | TRBV9 | NA | CASSVGEGENTEAFF | TGTGCCAGCAGCGTAGGGGAAGGGGAGAACACTGAAGCTTTCTTT
NA | TRBJ1-4 | TRBV29-1 | few | CSVEGNEKLFF | TGCAGCGTTGAGGGAAATGAAAAACTGTTTTTT
NA | TRBJ2-5 | TRBV10-3 | many | CASSYSTGLSQETQYF | TGTGCCAGCAGTTACTCGACCGGACTATCCCAAGAGACCCAGTACTTC
NA | TRBJ1-3 | TRBV25-1 | once | CASSFFGNTIYF | TGTGCCAGCAGCTTTTTCGGAAACACCATATATTTT
NA | TRBJ1-1 | TRBV7-9 | many | CASSPIPGANTEAFF | TGTGCCAGCAGCCCCATACCGGGGGCGAACACTGAAGCTTTCTTT
TRBD1 | TRBJ1-3 | TRBV7-8 | few | CASSEGQGLGNTIYF | TGTGCCAGCAGCGAGGGACAGGGACTTGGAAACACCATATATTTT
NA | TRBJ1-5 | TRBV12-3/TRBV12-4 | NA | CASSPDIRQPQHF | TGTGCCAGCAGTCCCGACATTCGTCAGCCCCAGCATTTT
NA | TRBJ1-2 | TRBV6-6 | few | CASRSGLWDYGYTF | TGTGCCAGCAGGTCCGGACTATGGGATTACGGCTACACCTTC
TRBD2 | TRBJ2-7 | TRBV7-6 | many | CASSLSLAGGPHEQYF | TGTGCCAGCAGCTTATCTCTAGCGGGAGGGCCCCACGAGCAGTACTTC
NA | TRBJ2-7 | TRBV11-2 | NA | CASSPFSAREQYF | TGTGCCAGCAGCCCATTTAGTGCTCGCGAGCAGTACTTC
NA | TRBJ2-2 | TRBV25-1 | NA | CASSDLSRTGELFF | TGTGCCAGCAGTGATTTGAGCCGTACCGGGGAGCTGTTTTTT
NA | TRBJ1-6 | TRBV30 | NA | CAWTDRFISPLHF | TGTGCCTGGACCGACAGGTTTATTTCACCCCTCCACTTT
NA | TRBJ1-1 | TRBV7-8 | many | CASSLALEYTEAFF | TGTGCCAGCAGCTTAGCCCTAGAATACACTGAAGCTTTCTTT
NA | TRBJ2-7 | TRBV5-1 | many | CASSLGLETYEQYF | TGCGCCAGCAGCTTAGGGCTCGAAACCTACGAGCAGTACTTC
NA | TRBJ2-7 | TRBV9 | few | CASSDRWTNEQYF | TGTGCCAGCAGCGACCGTTGGACAAACGAGCAGTACTTC
NA | TRBJ1-4 | TRBV29-1 | many | CSVEDGTANEKLFF | TGCAGCGTTGAAGATGGAACGGCTAATGAAAAACTGTTTTTT
TRBD1 | TRBJ1-6 | TRBV2 | NA | CASGARGDSPLHF | TGTGCCAGCGGGGCCAGGGGGGATTCACCCCTCCACTTT
NA | TRBJ2-6 | TRBV7-9 | few | CASSLEEGASGTNVLTF | TGTGCCAGCAGCTTGGAAGAGGGAGCCTCTGGGACCAACGTCCTGACTTTC
NA | TRBJ2-2 | TRBV25-1 | NA | CASSPNRPGELFF | TGTGCCAGCAGCCCCAACCGGCCCGGGGAGCTGTTTTTT
TRBD1 | TRBJ2-3 | TRBV15 | NA | CATEWRQGRTDTQYF | TGTGCCACCGAATGGAGACAGGGAAGGACAGATACGCAGTATTTT
TRBD2 | TRBJ2-5 | TRBV4-3 | few | CASSQDPREWETQYF | TGCGCCAGCAGCCAAGATCCGCGGGAGTGGGAGACCCAGTACTTC
TRBD1 | TRBJ1-1 | TRBV20-1 | once | CSARGTGGAGSAFF | TGCAGTGCTAGAGGAACAGGGGGCGCCGGGTCAGCTTTCTTT
TRBD1 | TRBJ1-4 | TRBV10-3 | once | CAISEVPGGEREKLFF | TGTGCCATCAGTGAGGTTCCAGGGGGCGAGAGGGAAAAACTGTTTTTT
NA | TRBJ2-7 | TRBV20-1 | many | CSAGVAAYEQYF | TGCAGCGCAGGGGTGGCAGCCTACGAGCAGTACTTC
TRBD1 | TRBJ2-7 | TRBV10-3 | many | CATRGKTGGSYEQYF | TGTGCCACCCGGGGGAAGACAGGGGGCAGCTACGAGCAGTACTTC
NA | TRBJ1-1 | TRBV7-9 | few | CASSLWDKTEAFF | TGTGCCAGCAGCTTATGGGACAAAACTGAAGCTTTCTTT
TRBD1 | TRBJ2-7 | TRBV12-3/TRBV12-4 | NA | CASRAGTGVGEQYF | TGTGCCAGCAGGGCCGGGACAGGGGTGGGAGAGCAGTACTTC
TRBD1 | TRBJ1-1 | TRBV25-1 | NA | CASSARETGYTEAFF | TGTGCCAGCAGTGCTAGAGAGACAGGGTACACTGAAGCTTTCTTT
NA | TRBJ2-7 | TRBV7-2 | few | CACTEVRSSYEQYF | TGTGCCTGTACTGAGGTCCGTAGCTCCTACGAGCAGTACTTC
NA | TRBJ1-1 | TRBV19 | NA | CASQGMTEAFF | TGTGCCAGCCAGGGAATGACTGAAGCTTTCTTT
NA | TRBJ1-2 | TRBV20-1 | once | CSAREGGYYGYTF | TGCAGTGCTAGAGAGGGGGGGTACTATGGCTACACCTTC
NA | TRBJ2-2 | TRBV9 | few | CASSVAAANTGELFF | TGTGCCAGCAGCGTAGCGGCAGCGAACACCGGGGAGCTGTTTTTT
TRBD2 | TRBJ2-7 | TRBV20-1 | many | CSARVSGGYTYEQYF | TGCAGTGCTAGAGTCAGCGGGGGTTACACCTACGAGCAGTACTTC
NA | TRBJ1-2 | TRBV7-9 | NA | CASSPLRQVNYGYTF | TGTGCCAGCAGCCCCCTAAGACAGGTTAACTATGGCTACACCTTC
TRBD1 | TRBJ1-2 | TRBV10-2 | NA | CASSPLTGDYGYTF | TGTGCCAGCTCACCCCTCACAGGGGACTATGGCTACACCTTC
TRBD1 | TRBJ1-1 | TRBV5-5 | NA | CASSLEDRGVPEAFF | TGTGCCAGCAGCTTGGAGGACAGGGGGGTTCCTGAAGCTTTCTTT
NA | TRBJ2-5 | TRBV11-2 | once | CASSLSLPREETQYF | TGTGCCAGCAGCTTGAGTCTACCCCGAGAAGAGACCCAGTACTTC
NA | TRBJ2-7 | TRBV12-3/TRBV12-4 | NA | CASSLDQADERYF | TGTGCCAGCAGTTTAGACCAGGCCGACGAGCGGTACTTC
TRBD1 | TRBJ1-5 | TRBV7-3 | NA | CASSSRGGTGDQPQHF | TGTGCCAGCAGCTCCCGGGGGGGGACAGGGGATCAGCCCCAGCATTTT
NA | TRBJ2-7 | TRBV5-4 | few | CASSSVSAYEQYF | TGTGCCAGCAGCTCGGTATCGGCATACGAGCAGTACTTC
NA | TRBJ1-6 | TRBV9 | NA | CASSQEPGMYNSPLHF | TGTGCCAGCAGCCAAGAACCAGGGATGTATAATTCACCCCTCCACTTT
TRBD2 | TRBJ2-5 | TRBV29-1 | NA | CSVPSGGKETQYF | TGCAGCGTTCCAAGCGGGGGCAAAGAGACCCAGTACTTC
NA | TRBJ1-1 | TRBV2 | NA | CASHQVMNTEAFF | TGTGCCAGCCACCAGGTCATGAACACTGAAGCTTTCTTT